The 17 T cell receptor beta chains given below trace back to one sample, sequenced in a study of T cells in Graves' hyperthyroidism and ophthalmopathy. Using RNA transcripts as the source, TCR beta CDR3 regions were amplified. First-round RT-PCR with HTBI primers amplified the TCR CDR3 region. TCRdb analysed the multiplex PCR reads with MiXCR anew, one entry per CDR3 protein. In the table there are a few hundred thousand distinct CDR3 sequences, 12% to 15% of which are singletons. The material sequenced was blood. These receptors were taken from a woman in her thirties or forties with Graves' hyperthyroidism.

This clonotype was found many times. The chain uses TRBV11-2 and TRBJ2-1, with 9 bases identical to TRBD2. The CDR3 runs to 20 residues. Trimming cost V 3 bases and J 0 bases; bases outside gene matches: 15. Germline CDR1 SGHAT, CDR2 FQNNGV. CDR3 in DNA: TGTGCCAGCAGCTTTACCCGCCCGACTAGCGGCCTGAGCTCCTACAATGAGCAGTTCTTC. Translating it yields CASSFTRPTSGLSSYNEQFF.

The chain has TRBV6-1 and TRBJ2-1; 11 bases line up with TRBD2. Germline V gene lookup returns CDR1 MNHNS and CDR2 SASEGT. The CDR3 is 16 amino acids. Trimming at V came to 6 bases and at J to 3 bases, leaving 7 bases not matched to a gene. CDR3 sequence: CASRDYGTSGYNEQFF. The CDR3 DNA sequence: TGTGCCAGCAGAGACTACGGGACTAGCGGCTACAATGAGCAGTTCTTC.

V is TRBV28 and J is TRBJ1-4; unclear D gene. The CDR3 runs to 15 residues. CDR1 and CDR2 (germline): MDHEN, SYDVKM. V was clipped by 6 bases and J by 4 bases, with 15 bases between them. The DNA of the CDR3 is TGTGCCAGCAGCACCCCGGCCAGGAGTAATGAAAAACTGTTTTTT. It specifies CASSTPARSNEKLFF.

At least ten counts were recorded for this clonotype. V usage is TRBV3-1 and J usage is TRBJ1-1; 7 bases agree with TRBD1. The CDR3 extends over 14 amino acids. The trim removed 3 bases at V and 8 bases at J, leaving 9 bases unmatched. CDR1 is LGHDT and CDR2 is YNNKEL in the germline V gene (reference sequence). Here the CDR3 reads CASSQGGGAGEAFF. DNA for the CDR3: TGTGCCAGCAGCCAGGGAGGGGGCGCGGGAGAAGCTTTCTTT.

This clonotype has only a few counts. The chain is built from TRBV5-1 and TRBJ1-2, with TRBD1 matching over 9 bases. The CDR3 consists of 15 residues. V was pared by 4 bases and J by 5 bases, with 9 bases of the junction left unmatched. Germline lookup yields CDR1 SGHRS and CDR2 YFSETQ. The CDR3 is CASSPDTGGRYGYTF. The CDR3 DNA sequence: TGCGCCAGCAGCCCAGACACAGGGGGCCGGTATGGCTACACCTTC.

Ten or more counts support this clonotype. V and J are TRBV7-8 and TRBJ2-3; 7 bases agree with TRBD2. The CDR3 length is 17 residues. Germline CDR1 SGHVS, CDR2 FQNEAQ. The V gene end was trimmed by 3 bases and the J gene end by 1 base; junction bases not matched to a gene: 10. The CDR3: CASSFSRIAGRTDTQYF. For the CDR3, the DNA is TGTGCCAGCAGCTTCTCCCGAATAGCGGGCCGCACAGATACGCAGTATTTT.

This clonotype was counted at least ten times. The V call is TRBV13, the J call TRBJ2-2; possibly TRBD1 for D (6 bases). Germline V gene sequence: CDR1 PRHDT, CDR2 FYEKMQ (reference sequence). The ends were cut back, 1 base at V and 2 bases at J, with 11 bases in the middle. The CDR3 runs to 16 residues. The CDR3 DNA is TGTGCCAGCAGCTTAGCAGGGGTTTTCAACACCGGGGAGCTGTTTTTT. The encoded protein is CASSLAGVFNTGELFF.

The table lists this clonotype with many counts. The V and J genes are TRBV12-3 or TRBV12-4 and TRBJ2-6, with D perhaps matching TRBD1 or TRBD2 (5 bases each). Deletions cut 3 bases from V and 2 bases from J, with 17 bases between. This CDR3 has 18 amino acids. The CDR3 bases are TGTGCCAGCAGTTTTAACGGGAAGGGGAATCCTGGGGCCAACGTCCTGACTTTC. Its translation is CASSFNGKGNPGANVLTF.

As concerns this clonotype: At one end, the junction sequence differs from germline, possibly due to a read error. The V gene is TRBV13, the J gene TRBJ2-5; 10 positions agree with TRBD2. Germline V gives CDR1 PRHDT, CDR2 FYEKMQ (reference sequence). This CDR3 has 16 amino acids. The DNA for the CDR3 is TGCGCCAGCAGCTTGGGGTCTAGCGGGAGTGGAGAGACCCAGTACTTC. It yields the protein CASSLGSSGSGETQYF.

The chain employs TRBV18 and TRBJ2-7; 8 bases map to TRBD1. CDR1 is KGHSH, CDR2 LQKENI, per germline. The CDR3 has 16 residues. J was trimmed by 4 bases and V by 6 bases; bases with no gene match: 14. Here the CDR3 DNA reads TGTGCCAGCTCTTACCTACCCCGGGACAGGTCTTACGAGCAGTACTTC. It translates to CASSYLPRDRSYEQYF.

CDR3 residues: CASSISLDGSYEQFF. The DNA of the CDR3 is TGTGCCAGCAGCATTTCCCTGGACGGCTCCTACGAGCAGTTCTTC. The chain has TRBV7-9 and TRBJ2-7; D ambiguous. The better agreement between TRBJ2-1 and the DNA end casts doubt on the J call. Per the germline V gene, CDR1 is SEHNR and CDR2 is FQNEAQ (reference sequence). CDR3 size: 15 residues.

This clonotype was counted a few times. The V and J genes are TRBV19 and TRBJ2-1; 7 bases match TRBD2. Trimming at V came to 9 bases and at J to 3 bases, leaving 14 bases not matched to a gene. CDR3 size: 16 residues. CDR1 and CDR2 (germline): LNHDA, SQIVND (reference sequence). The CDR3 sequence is CASNLGGEGLYNEQFF. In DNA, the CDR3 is TGTGCCAGCAATCTGGGGGGGGAGGGCCTCTACAATGAGCAGTTCTTC.

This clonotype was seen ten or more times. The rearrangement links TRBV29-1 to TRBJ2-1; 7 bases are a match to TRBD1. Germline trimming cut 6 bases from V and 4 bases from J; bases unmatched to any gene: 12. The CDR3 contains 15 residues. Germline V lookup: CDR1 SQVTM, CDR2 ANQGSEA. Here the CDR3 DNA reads TGCAGCGTGGCTGGTGTGGGACAGATTTACAATGAGCAGTTCTTC. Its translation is CSVAGVGQIYNEQFF.

The chain's CDR3 is CSATEDRGIFMGSNYGYTF. The CDR3 region has the DNA TGCAGTGCCACAGAGGACAGGGGAATATTTATGGGATCGAACTATGGCTACACCTTC. The rearrangement uses TRBV20-1 and TRBJ1-2; the match to TRBD1 covers 9 bases. After removal of 6 bases from V and 2 bases from J, the junction contained 22 bases not matched to a gene. CDR1 and CDR2 from the germline V gene are DFQATT and SNEGSKA (reference sequence). This CDR3 is built from 19 residues.

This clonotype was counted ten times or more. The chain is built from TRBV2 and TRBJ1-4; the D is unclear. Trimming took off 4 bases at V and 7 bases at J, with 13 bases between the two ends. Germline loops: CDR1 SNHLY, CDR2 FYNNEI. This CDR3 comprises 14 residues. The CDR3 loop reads CASSGSLRGEKLFF. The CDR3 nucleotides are TGTGCCAGCAGTGGATCCCTCAGAGGTGAAAAACTGTTTTTT.

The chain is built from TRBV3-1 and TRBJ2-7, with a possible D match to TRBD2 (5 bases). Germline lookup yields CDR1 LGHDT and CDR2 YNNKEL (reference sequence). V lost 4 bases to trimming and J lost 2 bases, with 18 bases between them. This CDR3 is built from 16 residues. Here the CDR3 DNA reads TGTGCCAGCAGCCCTTCAACCGGGATAGGAGCCTACGAGCAGTACTTC. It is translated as CASSPSTGIGAYEQYF.

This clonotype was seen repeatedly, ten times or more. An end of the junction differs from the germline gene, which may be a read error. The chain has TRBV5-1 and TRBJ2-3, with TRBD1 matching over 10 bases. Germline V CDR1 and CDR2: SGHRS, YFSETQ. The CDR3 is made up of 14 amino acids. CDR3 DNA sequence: TGTGCCAGCAGCACGGGACAGGGGACAGATACGCAGTATTTT. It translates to CASSTGQGTDTQYF.